This T cell receptor (beta chain) was captured by sequencing in a study of CD8 T cells in ankylosing spondylitis. Turning to this clonotype: Its antigen is not known.

The CDR3 totals 13 residues. The germline CDR1 and CDR2 sequences are MGHDK and SYGVNS. After removal of 6 bases from V and 7 bases from J, the junction contained 3 bases not matched to a gene. Study-wide points: A TCR beta motif of about eight highly homologous variants appeared characteristic of ankylosing spondylitis blood. A subset of motif variants has previously been described in the synovial fluid and blood of reactive arthritis. Disease-associated clones were reportedly significantly overrepresented in matched ankylosing spondylitis synovial fluid.

Quantitative 5'-RACE with molecular barcodes produced the TCR beta libraries. Each CDR3 protein gets one entry after TCRdb re-called the 5' RACE reads with MiXCR. This sample yields a few hundred thousand distinct CDR3 sequences, of which under 8.5% are seen a single time; approximately 15% belongs to the top ten. This receptor was obtained from a male donor with ankylosing spondylitis. The chain is built from TRBV25-1 and TRBJ2-7; 13 nucleotides align to TRBD2. The source material was blood, either unsorted or a sorted T cell fraction (not recorded which). For the CDR3, the DNA is TGTGCCAGCAGACTAGCGGGAGGGCTTGAGCAGTACTTC. Protein sequence: CASRLAGGLEQYF.